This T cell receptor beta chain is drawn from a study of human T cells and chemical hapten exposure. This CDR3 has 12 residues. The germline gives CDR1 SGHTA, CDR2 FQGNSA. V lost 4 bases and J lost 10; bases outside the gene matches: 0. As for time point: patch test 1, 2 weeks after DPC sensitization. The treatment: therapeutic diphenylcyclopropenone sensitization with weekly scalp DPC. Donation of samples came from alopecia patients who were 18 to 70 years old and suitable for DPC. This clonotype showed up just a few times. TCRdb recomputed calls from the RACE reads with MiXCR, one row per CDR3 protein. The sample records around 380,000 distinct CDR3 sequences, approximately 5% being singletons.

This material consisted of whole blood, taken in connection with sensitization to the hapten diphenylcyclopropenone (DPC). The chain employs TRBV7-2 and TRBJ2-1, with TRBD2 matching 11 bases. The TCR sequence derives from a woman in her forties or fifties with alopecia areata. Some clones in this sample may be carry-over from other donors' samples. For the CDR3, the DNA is TGTGCCAGCAGCTCTAGCGGGGGGGAGCAGTTCTTC. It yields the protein CASSSSGGEQFF.